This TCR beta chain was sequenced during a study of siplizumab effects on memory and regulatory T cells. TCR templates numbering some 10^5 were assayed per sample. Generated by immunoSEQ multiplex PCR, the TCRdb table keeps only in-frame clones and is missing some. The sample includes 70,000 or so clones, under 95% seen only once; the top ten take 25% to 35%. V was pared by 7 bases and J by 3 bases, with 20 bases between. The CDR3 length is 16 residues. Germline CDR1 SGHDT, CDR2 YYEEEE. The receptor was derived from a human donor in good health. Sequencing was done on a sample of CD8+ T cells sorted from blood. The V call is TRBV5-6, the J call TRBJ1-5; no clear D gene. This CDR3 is CASSSSGPAFNQPQHF. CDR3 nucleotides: TGTGCCAGCTCCTCCTCTGGCCCAGCTTTCAATCAGCCCCAGCATTTT. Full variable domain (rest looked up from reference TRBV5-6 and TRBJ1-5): DAGVTQSPTHLIKTRGQQVTLRCSPKSGHDTVSWYQQALGQGPQFIFQYYEEEERQRGNFPDRFSGHQFPNYSSELNVNALLLGDSALYLCASSSSGPAFNQPQHFGDGTRLSIL.